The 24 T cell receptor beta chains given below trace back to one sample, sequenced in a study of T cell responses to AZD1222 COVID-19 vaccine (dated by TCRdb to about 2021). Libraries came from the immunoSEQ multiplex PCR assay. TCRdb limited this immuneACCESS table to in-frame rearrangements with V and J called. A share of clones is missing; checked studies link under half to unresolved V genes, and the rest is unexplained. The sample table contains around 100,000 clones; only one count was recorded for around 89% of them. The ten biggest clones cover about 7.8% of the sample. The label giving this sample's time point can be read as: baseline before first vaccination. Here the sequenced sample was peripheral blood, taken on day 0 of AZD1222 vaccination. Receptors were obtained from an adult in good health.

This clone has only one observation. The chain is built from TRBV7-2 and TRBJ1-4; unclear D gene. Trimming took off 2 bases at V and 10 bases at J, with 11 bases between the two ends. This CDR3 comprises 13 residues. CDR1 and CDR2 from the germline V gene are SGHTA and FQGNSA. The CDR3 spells CASSLQPGGKLFF. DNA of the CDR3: TGTGCCAGCAGCTTACAGCCGGGAGGAAAACTGTTTTTT.

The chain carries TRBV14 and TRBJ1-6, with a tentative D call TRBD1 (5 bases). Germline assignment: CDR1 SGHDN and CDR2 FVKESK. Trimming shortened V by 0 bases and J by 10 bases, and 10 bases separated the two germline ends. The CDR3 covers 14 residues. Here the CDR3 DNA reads TGTGCCAGCAGCCAAGAGGGGGGGGAGTCACCCCTCCACTTT. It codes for CASSQEGGESPLHF.

The CDR3 coding sequence is TGTGCCAGCAGTCGGACAGGGTCCAACAATGAGCAGTTCTTC. Encoded protein: CASSRTGSNNEQFF. This chain uses TRBV6-2 or TRBV6-3 with TRBJ2-1; 8 nucleotides align to TRBD1. Germline lookup yields CDR1 MNHEY and CDR2 SVGEGT. V was clipped by 5 bases and J by 5 bases; unmatched bases: 5. CDR3 size: 14 residues.

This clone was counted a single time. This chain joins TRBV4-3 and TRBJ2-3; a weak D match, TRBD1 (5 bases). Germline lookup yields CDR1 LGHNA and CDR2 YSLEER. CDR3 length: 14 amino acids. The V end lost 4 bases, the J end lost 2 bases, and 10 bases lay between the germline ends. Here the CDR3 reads CASSLREPTDTQYF. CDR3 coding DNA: TGCGCCAGCAGCCTCAGGGAACCCACAGATACGCAGTATTTT.

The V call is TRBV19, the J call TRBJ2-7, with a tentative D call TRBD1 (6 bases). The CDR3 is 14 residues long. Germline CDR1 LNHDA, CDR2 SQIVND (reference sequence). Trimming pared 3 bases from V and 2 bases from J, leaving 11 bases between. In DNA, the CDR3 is TGTGCCAGTAGTATTGGGGGCGGAGCCTACGAGCAGTACTTC. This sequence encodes CASSIGGGAYEQYF.

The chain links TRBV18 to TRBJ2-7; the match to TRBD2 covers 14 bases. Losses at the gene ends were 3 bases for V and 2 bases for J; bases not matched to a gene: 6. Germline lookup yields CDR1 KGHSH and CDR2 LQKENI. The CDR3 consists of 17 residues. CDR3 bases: TGTGCCAGCTCACCCCCGGGACTAGCGGGAGACACCTACGAGCAGTACTTC. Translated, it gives CASSPPGLAGDTYEQYF.

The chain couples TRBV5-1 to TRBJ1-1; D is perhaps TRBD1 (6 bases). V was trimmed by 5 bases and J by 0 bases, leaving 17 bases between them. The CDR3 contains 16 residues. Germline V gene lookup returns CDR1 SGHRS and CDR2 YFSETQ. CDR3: CASRSQGSRMNTEAFF. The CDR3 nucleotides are TGCGCCAGCAGGAGCCAGGGGAGCCGCATGAACACTGAAGCTTTCTTT.

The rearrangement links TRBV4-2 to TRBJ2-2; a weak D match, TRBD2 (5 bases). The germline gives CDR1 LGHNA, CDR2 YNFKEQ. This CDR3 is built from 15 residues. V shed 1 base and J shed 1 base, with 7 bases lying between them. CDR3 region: CASSQGTVNTGELFF. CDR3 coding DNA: TGTGCCAGCAGCCAAGGGACTGTGAACACCGGGGAGCTGTTTTTT.

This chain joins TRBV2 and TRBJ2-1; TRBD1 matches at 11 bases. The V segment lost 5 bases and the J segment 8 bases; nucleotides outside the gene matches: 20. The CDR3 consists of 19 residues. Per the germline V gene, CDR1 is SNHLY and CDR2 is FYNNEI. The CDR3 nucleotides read TGTGCCAGCAGTCCCGACCCGGGACAGGGGGTGAGGGTGTTGGATGAGCAGTTCTTC. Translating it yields CASSPDPGQGVRVLDEQFF. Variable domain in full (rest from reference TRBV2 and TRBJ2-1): EPEVTQTPSHQVTQMGQEVILRCVPISNHLYFYWYRQILGQKVEFLVSFYNNEISEKSEIFDDQFSVERPDGSNFTLKIRSTKLEDSAMYFCASSPDPGQGVRVLDEQFFGPGTRLTVL.

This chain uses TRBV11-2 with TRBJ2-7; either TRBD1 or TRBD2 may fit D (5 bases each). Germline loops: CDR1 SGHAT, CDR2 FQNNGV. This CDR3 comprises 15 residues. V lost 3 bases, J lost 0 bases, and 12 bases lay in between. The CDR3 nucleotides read TGTGCCAGCAGCTTCAGTGGGGGAGCCTCCTACGAGCAGTACTTC. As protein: CASSFSGGASYEQYF.

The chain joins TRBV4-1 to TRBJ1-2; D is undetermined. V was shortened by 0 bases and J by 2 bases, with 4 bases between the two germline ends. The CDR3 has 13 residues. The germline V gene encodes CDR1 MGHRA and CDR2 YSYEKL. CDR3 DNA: TGCGCCAGCAGCCAAGAGGGGAACTATGGCTACACCTTC. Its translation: CASSQEGNYGYTF.

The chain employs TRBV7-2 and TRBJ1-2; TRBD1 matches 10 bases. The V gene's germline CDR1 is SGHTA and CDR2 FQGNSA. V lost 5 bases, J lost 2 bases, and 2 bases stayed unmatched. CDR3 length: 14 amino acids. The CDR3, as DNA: TGTGCCAGCAGCCCGGGACAGGGGAACTATGGCTACACCTTC. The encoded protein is CASSPGQGNYGYTF. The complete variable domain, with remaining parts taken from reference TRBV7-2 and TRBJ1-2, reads GAGVSQSPSNKVTEKGKDVELRCDPISGHTALYWYRQSLGQGLEFLIYFQGNSAPDKSGLPSDRFSAERTGGSVSTLTIQRTQQEDSAVYLCASSPGQGNYGYTFGSGTRLTVV.

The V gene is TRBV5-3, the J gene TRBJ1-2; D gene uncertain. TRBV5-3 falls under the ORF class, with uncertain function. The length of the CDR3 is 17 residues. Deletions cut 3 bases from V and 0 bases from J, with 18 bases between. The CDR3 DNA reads TGTGCCAGAAGCTCACACCCGAGGACGGTAGCTAACTATGGCTACACCTTC. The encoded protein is CARSSHPRTVANYGYTF.

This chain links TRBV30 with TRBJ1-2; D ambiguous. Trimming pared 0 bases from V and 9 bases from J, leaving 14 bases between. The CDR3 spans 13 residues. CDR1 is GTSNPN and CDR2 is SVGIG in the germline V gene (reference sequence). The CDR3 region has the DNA TGTGCCTGGAGTGTAAATGTGGAGACCCGCTACACCTTC. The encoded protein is CAWSVNVETRYTF.

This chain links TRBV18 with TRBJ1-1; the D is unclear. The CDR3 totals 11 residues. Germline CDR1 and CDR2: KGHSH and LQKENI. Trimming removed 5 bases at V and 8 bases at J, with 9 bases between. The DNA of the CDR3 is TGTGCCAGCTCAGTAACAACCGAAGCTTTCTTT. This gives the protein CASSVTTEAFF.

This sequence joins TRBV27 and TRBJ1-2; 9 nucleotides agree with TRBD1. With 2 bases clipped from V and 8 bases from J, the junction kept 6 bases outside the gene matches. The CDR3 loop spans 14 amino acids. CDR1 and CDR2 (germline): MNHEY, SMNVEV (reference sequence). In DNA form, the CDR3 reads TGTGCCAGCAGTTTAGTGGGACAGGGTTACGGCTACACCTTC. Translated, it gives CASSLVGQGYGYTF.

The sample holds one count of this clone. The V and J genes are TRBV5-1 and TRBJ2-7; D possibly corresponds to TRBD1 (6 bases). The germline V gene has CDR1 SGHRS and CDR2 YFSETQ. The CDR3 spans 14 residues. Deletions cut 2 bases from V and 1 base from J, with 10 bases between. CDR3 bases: TGCGCCAGCAGCTTTATTACAGGGTCCTACGAGCAGTACTTC. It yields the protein CASSFITGSYEQYF.

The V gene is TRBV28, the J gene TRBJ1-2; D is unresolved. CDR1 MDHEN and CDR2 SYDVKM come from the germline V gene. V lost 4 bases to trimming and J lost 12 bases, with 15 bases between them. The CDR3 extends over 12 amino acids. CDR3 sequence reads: CASSSGRGGDTF. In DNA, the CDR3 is TGTGCCAGCAGTTCGGGTCGAGGTGGAGACACCTTC.

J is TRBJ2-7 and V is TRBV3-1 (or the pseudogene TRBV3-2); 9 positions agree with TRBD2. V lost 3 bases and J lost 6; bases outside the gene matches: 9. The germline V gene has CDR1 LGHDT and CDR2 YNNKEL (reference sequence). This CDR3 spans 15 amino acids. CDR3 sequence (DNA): TGTGCCAGCAGCCAGTCGATAGCGGGAGAAGGCGAGCAGTACTTC. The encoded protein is CASSQSIAGEGEQYF.

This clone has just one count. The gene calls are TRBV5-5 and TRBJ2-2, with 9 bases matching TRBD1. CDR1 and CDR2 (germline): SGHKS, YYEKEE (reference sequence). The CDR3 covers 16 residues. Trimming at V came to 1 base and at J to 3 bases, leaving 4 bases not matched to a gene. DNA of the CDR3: TGTGCCAGCAGCTTGAGGTGGGACAGGGACACCGGGGAGCTGTTTTTT. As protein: CASSLRWDRDTGELFF. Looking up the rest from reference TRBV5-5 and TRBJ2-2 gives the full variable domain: DAGVTQSPTHLIKTRGQQVTLRCSPISGHKSVSWYQQVLGQGPQFIFQYYEKEERGRGNFPDRFSARQFPNYSSELNVNALLLGDSALYLCASSLRWDRDTGELFFGEGSRLTVL.

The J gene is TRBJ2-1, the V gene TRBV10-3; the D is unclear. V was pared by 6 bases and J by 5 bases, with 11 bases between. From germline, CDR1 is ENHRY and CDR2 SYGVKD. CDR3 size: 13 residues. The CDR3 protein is CAISVTEDNEQFF. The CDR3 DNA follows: TGTGCCATCAGCGTGACGGAAGACAATGAGCAGTTCTTC.

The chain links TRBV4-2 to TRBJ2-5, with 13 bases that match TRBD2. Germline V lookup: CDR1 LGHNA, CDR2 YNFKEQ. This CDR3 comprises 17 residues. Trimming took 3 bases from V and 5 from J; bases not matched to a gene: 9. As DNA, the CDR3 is TGTGCCAGCAGCCAGGGACTAGCGGGAAAAGAGATGGAGACCCAGTACTTC. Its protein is CASSQGLAGKEMETQYF.

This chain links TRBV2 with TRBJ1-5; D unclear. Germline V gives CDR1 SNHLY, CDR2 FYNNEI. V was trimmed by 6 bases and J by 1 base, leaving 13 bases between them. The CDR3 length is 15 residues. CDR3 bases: TGTGCCAGCAGGAAGGACGAGACCAGCAATCAGCCCCAGCATTTT. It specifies CASRKDETSNQPQHF.

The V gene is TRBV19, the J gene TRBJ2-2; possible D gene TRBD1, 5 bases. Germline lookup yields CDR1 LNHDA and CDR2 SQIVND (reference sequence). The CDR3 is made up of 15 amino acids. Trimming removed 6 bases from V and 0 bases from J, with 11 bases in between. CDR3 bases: TGTGCCAGTAGACCCCAGGGCGCGAACACCGGGGAGCTGTTTTTT. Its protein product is CASRPQGANTGELFF.